A single sample is the source of the 19 T cell receptor beta chains below, sequenced in a study of T cell responses to AZD1222 COVID-19 vaccine. Using immunoSEQ multiplex PCR, the repertoire was profiled, and TCRdb retains in-frame clones only, with some absent. The data contain 180,000 or so clones, 88% of them singletons. The sequences come from peripheral blood, collected 28 days after the second AZD1222 dose. The receptors stem from an adult who received the AZD1222 COVID-19 vaccine.

V usage is TRBV7-6 and J usage is TRBJ2-7; D possibly matches TRBD1 or TRBD2 (5 bases each). Germline CDR1 reads SGHVS; CDR2 reads FNYEAQ. V lost 3 bases and J 2 bases, leaving 14 bases between the germline ends. The CDR3 has 15 amino acids. The CDR3 DNA reads TGTGCCAGCAGCTTTGCATCGGGGCCCACCTACGAGCAGTACTTC. Its translation is CASSFASGPTYEQYF.

This clone was observed a single time. This chain links TRBV9 with TRBJ2-1; tentative D call: TRBD2 (6 bases). Trimming shortened V by 3 bases and J by 5 bases, and 12 bases separated the two germline ends. The germline V gene has CDR1 SGDLS and CDR2 YYNGEE. This CDR3 has 14 residues. The CDR3 DNA reads TGTGCCAGCAGCGGGCGACTAGAGAACAATGAGCAGTTCTTC. It translates to CASSGRLENNEQFF.

The chain couples TRBV10-1 to TRBJ2-3; TRBD2 is a possible D gene (7 bases). The ends were cut back, 5 bases at V and 5 bases at J, with 14 bases in the middle. The germline CDR1 and CDR2 sequences are WNHNN and SYGVQD (reference sequence). CDR3 size: 14 residues. DNA of the CDR3: TGCGCCAGCAGTACGACTAGCAGGGGAGATACGCAGTATTTT. This sequence encodes CASSTTSRGDTQYF.

This clone occurred once. This rearrangement joins TRBV2 to TRBJ2-7; D uncertain. Trimming took off 1 base at V and 3 bases at J, with 4 bases between the two ends. This CDR3 has 12 residues. Germline CDR1 is SNHLY and CDR2 is FYNNEI. CDR3 residues: CASSEGYYEQYF. The CDR3 DNA follows: TGTGCCAGCAGTGAAGGCTACTACGAGCAGTACTTC.

The chain links TRBV9 to TRBJ2-1; tentative D call: TRBD2 (6 bases). Germline CDR1 is SGDLS and CDR2 is YYNGEE. The CDR3 length is 15 residues. The germline V and J ends were trimmed by 0 bases and 3 bases, with 10 bases remaining between them. The chain's CDR3 is CASSVAPDYYNEQFF. The DNA of the CDR3 is TGTGCCAGCAGCGTAGCCCCGGACTACTACAATGAGCAGTTCTTC. The whole variable domain, filled in from reference TRBV9 and TRBJ2-1, reads DSGVTQTPKHLITATGQRVTLRCSPRSGDLSVYWYQQSLDQGLQFLIQYYNGEERAKGNILERFSAQQFPDLHSELNLSSLELGDSALYFCASSVAPDYYNEQFFGPGTRLTVL.

Turning to this clone: Other DNA sequences in this specimen translate into the identical CDR3. The V and J genes are TRBV19 and TRBJ2-3; D is unclear. The CDR3 runs 11 residues. V lost 7 bases, J lost 0 bases, and 2 bases lay in between. Germline CDR1 and CDR2: LNHDA and SQIVND (reference sequence). The CDR3 coding sequence is TGTGCCAGTACTAGCACAGATACGCAGTATTTT. This codes for CASTSTDTQYF.

The genes are TRBV27 and TRBJ2-5; D gene unclear. CDR3 length: 13 amino acids. V was cut by 0 bases and J by 2 bases, with 4 bases left in between. Germline V gene sequence: CDR1 MNHEY, CDR2 SMNVEV (reference sequence). The CDR3 coding sequence is TGTGCCAGCAGTTTATCGGGGCAAGAGACCCAGTACTTC. Encoded protein: CASSLSGQETQYF.

J is TRBJ1-1 and V is TRBV5-6; D gene unclear. CDR1 is SGHDT, CDR2 YYEEEE, per germline. The CDR3 totals 14 residues. V dropped 3 bases and J dropped 5 bases, with 14 bases sitting between them. The DNA of the CDR3 is TGTGCCAGCAGCTGGGTATCAGGAAGGACTGAAGCTTTCTTT. Protein: CASSWVSGRTEAFF.

The J gene is TRBJ2-3, the V gene TRBV23-1; TRBD1 aligns across 7 bases. TRBV23-1 is an ORF for which the function is uncertain. This CDR3 is 17 amino acids long. J was trimmed by 0 bases and V by 3 bases; bases with no gene match: 9. The CDR3: CASSQQHRGASTDTQYF. The CDR3, as DNA: TGCGCCAGCAGTCAGCAACACAGGGGTGCTAGCACAGATACGCAGTATTTT.

The chain's CDR3 is CASSIYKGRANEKLFF. The CDR3 nucleotides are TGTGCCAGTAGTATTTATAAGGGCAGAGCTAATGAAAAACTGTTTTTT. This chain uses TRBV19 with TRBJ1-4; D not resolved. Trimming pared 3 bases from V and 3 bases from J, leaving 14 bases between. Germline assignment: CDR1 LNHDA and CDR2 SQIVND (reference sequence). This CDR3 has 16 amino acids.

The chain recombines TRBV4-3 with TRBJ2-7; D unresolved. The V gene's germline CDR1 is LGHNA and CDR2 YSLEER. CDR3 size: 15 residues. Trimming stripped 0 bases from V and 7 bases from J, with 16 bases between. The CDR3 DNA reads as TGCGCCAGCAGCCAAGATTTAACGGTCCTGGGGGAGCAGTACTTC. Residues: CASSQDLTVLGEQYF.

The V call is TRBV7-2, the J call TRBJ2-3; 7 nucleotides match TRBD2. The CDR3 has 16 residues. Germline V gene data show CDR1 as SGHTA and CDR2 as FQGNSA. V shed 2 bases and J 6 bases; nucleotides not matched to a gene: 11. In DNA form, the CDR3 reads TGTGCCAGCAGCTTAATGGCTAGTCGGGGGGTGGATACGCAGTATTTT. Residues: CASSLMASRGVDTQYF.

This chain joins TRBV27 and TRBJ2-1, with a possible D match to TRBD2 (6 bases). CDR1 and CDR2 from the germline V gene are MNHEY and SMNVEV (reference sequence). The germline V and J ends were trimmed by 0 bases and 4 bases, with 13 bases remaining between them. The CDR3 consists of 16 residues. The CDR3: CASSLSSGEMYNEQFF. The CDR3 region has the DNA TGTGCCAGCAGTTTATCCTCGGGGGAGATGTACAATGAGCAGTTCTTC.

The table lists this clone with a count of one. The rearrangement links TRBV2 to TRBJ2-5; 8 nucleotides line up with TRBD1. CDR1 is SNHLY, CDR2 FYNNEI, per germline. With 5 bases clipped from V and 2 bases from J, the junction kept 4 bases outside the gene matches. The CDR3 is 14 residues long. The DNA for the CDR3 is TGTGCCAGCAGTTCTAGACAGGGGCAAGAGACCCAGTACTTC. The encoded protein is CASSSRQGQETQYF.

This clone was picked up a small number of times. The chain joins TRBV30 to TRBJ2-7, with TRBD1 matching over 8 bases. CDR1 and CDR2 from the germline V gene are GTSNPN and SVGIG (reference sequence). The CDR3 consists of 13 residues. J lost 2 bases, V lost 5 bases, and 5 bases had no gene match. CDR3 loop: CAWDRGLTYEQYF. CDR3 in DNA: TGTGCCTGGGACAGGGGCCTTACCTACGAGCAGTACTTC.

As concerns this clone: In the same sample, other DNA sequences code for this CDR3. The chain joins TRBV7-9 to TRBJ1-1; D call uncertain. The V and J ends lost 1 base and 4 bases respectively, with 7 bases between them. The CDR3 is 13 amino acids. The germline CDR1 and CDR2 sequences are SEHNR and FQNEAQ (reference sequence). CDR3: CASSLVWGTEAFF. The CDR3 DNA reads TGTGCCAGCAGCTTAGTCTGGGGCACTGAAGCTTTCTTT.

This chain connects TRBV28 to TRBJ2-5; 10 nucleotides line up with TRBD2. This CDR3 spans 15 amino acids. The junction had 7 bases not matched to a gene; V was cut back by 5 bases and J by 4 bases. Per germline, CDR1 MDHEN and CDR2 SYDVKM. The CDR3, as DNA: TGTGCCAGCAGTCCCCTAGCGGGAGACGGAGAGACCCAGTACTTC. Translating it yields CASSPLAGDGETQYF.

The rearrangement uses TRBV2 and TRBJ2-5; D is ambiguous. Germline V gene lookup returns CDR1 SNHLY and CDR2 FYNNEI. The CDR3 runs 14 residues. Trimming shortened V by 8 bases and J by 2 bases, and 15 bases separated the two germline ends. Written as DNA, the CDR3 is TGTGCCAGCCCCGTTCCACCTAGTCAAGAGACCCAGTACTTC. Translated, it gives CASPVPPSQETQYF.

The V call is TRBV27, the J call TRBJ2-7; D ambiguous. The V end lost 0 bases, the J end lost 3 bases, and 9 bases lay between the germline ends. The CDR3 consists of 14 residues. CDR1 is MNHEY and CDR2 is SMNVEV in the germline V gene (reference sequence). CDR3 protein: CASSLSARIYEQYF. For the CDR3, the DNA is TGTGCCAGCAGTTTATCGGCTAGGATCTACGAGCAGTACTTC.